Presented here are 16 T cell receptor beta chains from one specimen sequenced in a study of shared clonotypes between healthy human individuals. Some clones are missing from TCRdb's copy, which holds only in-frame ones; the method was immunoSEQ multiplex PCR. The sample carries under 1,100,000 clones, 78% recorded once. The material sequenced was memory CD4+ T cells from PBMCs. Specified subset: CD45RA-negative fraction. These receptors all come from a man younger than 35 in good health. Some clones in this sample may be carry-over from other donors' samples.

The chain couples TRBV11-3 to TRBJ2-7; D remains unclear. The V gene's germline CDR1 is SGHNT and CDR2 YENEEA. There are 13 residues in the CDR3. V gave up 1 base and J gave up 2 bases, with 6 bases separating them. CDR3 DNA sequence: TGTGCCAGCAGCTTAGGTTTCGCCTACGAGCAGTACTTC. Amino acids: CASSLGFAYEQYF.

This rearrangement joins TRBV6-1 to TRBJ2-7; D may be TRBD1 or TRBD2 (6 bases each). The CDR3 runs to 13 residues. CDR1 and CDR2 (germline): MNHNS, SASEGT. Deletions cut 7 bases from V and 12 bases from J, with 22 bases between. The CDR3 region is CASTPGGGKRLYF. The CDR3 DNA follows: TGTGCCAGCACCCCAGGAGGGGGGAAAAGGTTGTACTTC.

The sample holds one count of this clone. The chain combines TRBV11-1 with TRBJ1-2; D is possibly TRBD1 (5 bases). Trimming stripped 5 bases from V and 0 bases from J, with 10 bases between. CDR3 length: 14 residues. CDR1 and CDR2 from the germline V gene are SGHAT and FQDESV (reference sequence). CDR3 region: CASSRGLANYGYTF. The CDR3 coding sequence is TGTGCCAGCAGCCGGGGCCTAGCTAACTATGGCTACACCTTC.

The rearrangement uses TRBV5-6 and TRBJ2-1, with TRBD2 matching over 13 bases. CDR3 length: 16 amino acids. Germline V CDR1 and CDR2: SGHDT, YYEEEE. Trimming took 2 bases from V and 5 from J; bases not matched to a gene: 4. CDR3 in amino acids: CASSLKLAGGHNEQFF. In nucleotides, the CDR3 is TGTGCCAGCAGCTTAAAACTAGCGGGAGGGCACAATGAGCAGTTCTTC.

This clone was detected a few times. The J gene is TRBJ2-5, the V gene TRBV11-2, with 8 positions matching TRBD2. Judging by the DNA end, TRBJ2-7 fits better; the J call may be wrong. The CDR3 runs to 15 residues. From germline, CDR1 is SGHAT and CDR2 FQNNGV. This CDR3 reads CASRPVAGIRNEQYF. Written as DNA, the CDR3 is TGTGCCAGCCGTCCTGTAGCGGGAATCCGGAACGAGCAGTACTTC.

The chain joins TRBV6-6 to TRBJ2-7, with 7 positions matching TRBD1. The germline CDR1 and CDR2 sequences are MNHNY and SVGAGI (reference sequence). V shed 6 bases and J 0 bases; nucleotides not matched to a gene: 5. This CDR3 is 14 amino acids long. CDR3 sequence reads: CASRDRIPSYEQYF. CDR3 in DNA: TGTGCCAGCAGGGACAGGATACCCTCCTACGAGCAGTACTTC.

The chain combines TRBV7-5 with TRBJ2-7. TRBV7-5 is classified as a pseudogene. This CDR3 is 15 amino acids long. The CDR3 coding sequence is TGTGTCAGAAGCTTAGGTGGGGGTATCTCCTACGAGCAGTACTTC. Translated, it gives CVRSLGGGISYEQYF.

The CDR3 sequence: CASSLLTSGSYEQYF. DNA of the CDR3: TGTGCCAGCAGTTTACTCACTAGCGGCTCCTACGAGCAGTACTTC. This chain joins TRBV28 and TRBJ2-7; TRBD2 matches 8 bases. The germline CDR1 and CDR2 sequences are MDHEN and SYDVKM. Unmatched junction bases numbered 3, after V lost 2 bases and J lost 0 bases. The CDR3 runs 15 residues.

With respect to this clone: Since a much larger clone is just one base distant, this may be a read error. The gene calls are TRBV7-3 and TRBJ2-1; the D is unclear. V was clipped by 2 bases and J by 9 bases, with 5 bases between them. The CDR3 consists of 11 residues. Germline V gene data show CDR1 as SGHTA and CDR2 as FQGTGA. The CDR3 is CASSLGTEQFF. The CDR3 nucleotides are TGTGCCAGCAGCTTAGGAACTGAGCAGTTCTTC.

The chain uses TRBV6-1 and TRBJ1-1, with TRBD1 identical over 7 bases. Germline lookup yields CDR1 MNHNS and CDR2 SASEGT. The length of the CDR3 is 14 residues. V dropped 2 bases and J dropped 4; count of bases not matched to a gene: 4. CDR3 residues: CASSEQTGTTEAFF. For the CDR3, the DNA is TGTGCCAGCAGTGAACAGACAGGGACCACTGAAGCTTTCTTT.

The V gene is TRBV5-5, the J gene TRBJ1-1; 7 bases align to TRBD1. CDR1 is SGHKS, CDR2 YYEKEE, per germline (reference sequence). This CDR3 contains 15 residues. With V trimmed by 4 bases and J by 5 bases, 11 bases remained unmatched. This chain's CDR3 is CASSPAPGTETEAFF. The CDR3 region has the DNA TGTGCCAGCAGCCCAGCCCCTGGGACAGAAACTGAAGCTTTCTTT.

On this clone itself: This sample includes further DNA sequences coding for the same CDR3. The chain employs TRBV5-1 and TRBJ2-2, with a possible D match to TRBD1 (6 bases). CDR1 and CDR2 (germline): SGHRS, YFSETQ. The germline V and J ends were trimmed by 0 bases and 2 bases, with 8 bases remaining between them. This CDR3 has 15 amino acids. The DNA of the CDR3 is TGCGCCAGCAGCTTGGGTGGGACAAACACCGGGGAGCTGTTTTTT. Translated, it gives CASSLGGTNTGELFF.

The gene calls are TRBV7-2 and TRBJ1-5; D is unresolved. The CDR3 runs to 13 residues. The V gene's germline CDR1 is SGHTA and CDR2 FQGNSA. The V gene lost 4 bases and the J gene lost 9 bases, with 13 bases spanning the gap. Written as DNA, the CDR3 is TGTGCCAGCAGCTCCGGAATTAAACCGCCCCAGCATTTT. Its translation is CASSSGIKPPQHF.

V gene TRBV6-4 combines with J gene TRBJ2-2, with D uncertain. V was shortened by 2 bases and J by 6 bases, with 7 bases between the two germline ends. There are 13 residues in the CDR3. Germline lookup yields CDR1 MRHNA and CDR2 SNTAGT. Written as DNA, the CDR3 is TGTGCCAGCAGTGACGTGAATCCCGGGGAGCTGTTTTTT. Protein: CASSDVNPGELFF.

This clone came up a few times. The chain couples TRBV4-3 to TRBJ2-1; D unclear. This CDR3 spans 11 amino acids. The germline V gene has CDR1 LGHNA and CDR2 YSLEER. The ends were cut back, 2 bases at V and 7 bases at J, with 3 bases in the middle. The CDR3 sequence is CASSQWNEQFF. The CDR3 DNA reads as TGCGCCAGCAGCCAATGGAATGAGCAGTTCTTC.

This chain connects TRBV6-1 to TRBJ2-3, with D unresolved. This CDR3 has 15 amino acids. V was clipped by 5 bases and J by 1 base, with 13 bases between them. The germline V gene has CDR1 MNHNS and CDR2 SASEGT. Here the CDR3 reads CASSPILEGTDTQYF. In nucleotides, the CDR3 is TGTGCCAGCAGTCCCATTCTAGAAGGCACAGATACGCAGTATTTT.